This T cell receptor (beta chain) was obtained from a study of blood T cell repertoires in COVID-19. Looking at the study overall: PBMCs, B-cell-depleted T cells, or T cells provided the cDNA or gDNA that made up the material.

This CDR3 contains 14 residues. Germline V lookup: CDR1 LGHDT, CDR2 YNNKEL (reference sequence). V lost 1 base, J lost 2 bases, and 0 bases stayed unmatched. The sample holds a few counts of this clone. Per the original methods: For nucleated cells, counts were estimated from reference gene primer amplification. TCRdb keeps only in-frame clones here, not all; method: immunoSEQ multiplex PCR. V, J and clone size derive from that table, while D and trimming were established from the DNA sequence. The sample includes about 410,000 clones, over 75% of them seen just once. Sequenced sample: peripheral blood. This rearrangement joins TRBV3-1 (or the pseudogene TRBV3-2) to TRBJ1-2, with 8 bases fitting TRBD1. This TCR came from a woman aged 40-49 years with COVID-19, enrolled during active disease. CDR3 in DNA: TGTGCCAGCAGCCAAGGACAGGGGAACTATGGCTACACCTTC. As protein: CASSQGQGNYGYTF.